Following are 2 T cell receptor beta chains from one sample sequenced in a study of blood T cell repertoires in COVID-19 (dated by TCRdb to the early 2020s). Libraries came from the immunoSEQ multiplex PCR assay. The clones in this table, taken by TCRdb from immuneACCESS, are in-frame only. Not every clone is retained; where verified, under half of the shortfall comes from an unresolved V gene, and the cause of the rest is unknown. For this sample there are more than 65,000 clones; about four fifths appear just once. Of the sample, about a third falls within the top ten clones. Sequenced material: peripheral blood. The receptors were gathered from a woman in her sixties or seventies with acute or convalescent COVID-19.

The table lists this clone with a few counts. The gene calls are TRBV25-1 and TRBJ2-1, with 9 bases fitting TRBD2. V gave up 4 bases and J gave up 8 bases; unmatched junction bases: 6. Germline values: CDR1 MGHDK, CDR2 SYGVNS. The CDR3 extends over 14 amino acids. CDR3 loop: CASSVSGSLHEQFF. For the CDR3, the DNA is TGTGCCAGCAGTGTTAGCGGGAGTTTGCATGAGCAGTTCTTC.

This sequence joins TRBV2 and TRBJ1-6; possibly TRBD1 for D (6 bases). Germline V gene data show CDR1 as SNHLY and CDR2 as FYNNEI. V dropped 3 bases and J dropped 7 bases, with 13 bases sitting between them. The CDR3 totals 15 residues. CDR3 sequence reads: CASSERQAVNSPLHF. CDR3 sequence (DNA): TGTGCCAGCAGTGAGCGACAGGCTGTCAATTCACCCCTCCACTTT.